The text below deals with one TCR beta chain. Its antigen remains unknown. The data were taken from a study of T cell responses to AZD1222 COVID-19 vaccine. Study outcomes and limitations: Vaccine-associated CD4 TCRs spanned spike, dominant at 160-218 and 743-854.

Second doses that came at about 4 or about 12 weeks were put together. Measured with immunoSEQ multiplex PCR; TCRdb has only the in-frame clones, and not every one. The data show approximately 110,000 clones, about 90% seen once. This CDR3 contains 13 residues. J lost 7 bases, V lost 1 base, and 4 bases had no gene match. Per the germline V gene, CDR1 is SGHNT and CDR2 is YYREEE (reference sequence). The source material was peripheral blood, sampled 28 days after the second AZD1222 dose. The TCR comes from an adult who received the AZD1222 COVID-19 vaccine. J is TRBJ1-1 and V is TRBV5-4, with 7 bases aligning to TRBD1. CDR3: CASSLTGVGEAFF. The CDR3 DNA reads TGTGCCAGCAGCTTGACAGGGGTTGGTGAAGCTTTCTTT.